These 2 T cell receptor beta chains came from one sample sequenced in a study of OX40 agonist ivuxolimab in advanced cancers. Sequencing used immunoSEQ multiplex PCR; TCRdb keeps in-frame clones, though not all of them. The repertoire holds roughly 61,000 clones, with over 75% as singletons. The input for sequencing was CD4+ or CD8+ T cells sorted from blood, taken in a trial of the OX40 agonist ivuxolimab. The origin of the receptors is an adult with an advanced solid tumor such as melanoma, head and neck, liver or kidney cancer.

This clone was detected only a few times. The chain employs TRBV7-2 and TRBJ2-7; D call uncertain. Germline-derived CDR1 and CDR2 are SGHTA and FQGNSA. CDR3 length equals 12 residues. The ends were cut back, 6 bases at V and 1 base at J, with 7 bases in the middle. The CDR3 bases are TGTGCCAGCAGTTTCACTTCCTACGAGCAGTACTTC. Translation: CASSFTSYEQYF.

The chain couples TRBV6-1 to TRBJ2-7; TRBD1 aligns across 8 bases. Trimming took 3 bases from V and 3 from J; bases not matched to a gene: 13. Germline CDR1 MNHNS, CDR2 SASEGT. The CDR3 consists of 17 residues. The CDR3 DNA follows: TGTGCCAGCAGTGACGAAACCTCCGGGACAGGAAACTACGAGCAGTACTTC. Translated: CASSDETSGTGNYEQYF.